The rows below give T cell receptor beta chains drawn from one sample of a study of cytomegalovirus exposure and HLA in healthy donors. Sequenced by immunoSEQ multiplex PCR; TCRdb stores in-frame clones only, minus some. Found here are 150,000 or so clones, roughly three quarters of them singletons; the top ten hold roughly 14%. Sequencing used PBMCs. Receptors were obtained from a woman in her thirties or forties in good health and CMV-seronegative. The CDR3 runs from the conserved cysteine through the conserved F or W. The D gene is left open where the match is weak. The listing skips clone size in some rows; elsewhere it reads once, few, many or a size class.

d_call	j_call	v_call	clone_size	cdr3_aa	cdr3_nt
-	TRBJ2-5	TRBV7-3	-	CASSWGGGETQYF	TGTGCCAGCAGCTGGGGAGGGGGGGAGACCCAGTACTTC
-	TRBJ2-7	TRBV29-1	-	CSVVDSYEQYF	TGCAGCGTTGTAGACAGCTACGAGCAGTACTTC
-	TRBJ2-7	TRBV27	-	CASNLTPYEQYF	TGTGCCAGCAACCTAACGCCTTACGAGCAGTACTTC
TRBD1	TRBJ1-2	TRBV7-9	-	CASSYSGGNGYTF	TGTGCCAGCAGCTATTCAGGGGGCAATGGCTACACCTTC
-	TRBJ1-5	TRBV15	-	CATSRESTGTNQPQHF	TGTGCCACCAGCAGAGAATCAACAGGGACCAATCAGCCCCAGCATTTT
TRBD2	TRBJ2-7	TRBV7-2	-	CASSVSGSSSYEQYF	TGTGCCAGCAGCGTTAGCGGGTCCAGCTCCTACGAGCAGTACTTC
TRBD2	TRBJ2-3	TRBV28	-	CASSLSGAGGPTDTQYF	TGTGCCAGCAGTTTATCGGGTGCGGGAGGGCCCACAGATACGCAGTATTTT
TRBD1	TRBJ2-5	TRBV6-1	-	CASSDWDRGEETQYF	TGTGCCAGCAGTGATTGGGACAGGGGAGAAGAGACCCAGTACTTC
-	TRBJ2-7	TRBV5-1	-	CASSLGLGLDEQYF	TGCGCCAGCAGCTTGGGTCTGGGGCTCGACGAGCAGTACTTC
-	TRBJ2-7	TRBV6-6	-	CASSTQGHYEQYF	TGTGCCAGCAGCACCCAGGGCCACTACGAGCAGTACTTC
TRBD1	TRBJ2-5	TRBV18	-	CASSTSGGRETQYF	TGTGCCAGCTCTACCTCAGGGGGCCGGGAGACCCAGTACTTC
TRBD1	TRBJ2-1	TRBV9	-	CASSPGGEYNEQFF	TGTGCCAGCAGCCCAGGGGGCGAATACAATGAGCAGTTCTTC
-	TRBJ1-6	TRBV9	-	CASSVDQGWNSPLHF	TGTGCCAGCAGCGTAGATCAGGGGTGGAATTCACCCCTCCACTTT
TRBD2	TRBJ2-7	TRBV9	-	CASSTGLAGPYEQYF	TGTGCCAGCAGCACGGGACTAGCGGGACCCTACGAGCAGTACTTC
TRBD1	TRBJ2-7	TRBV19	-	CASSMSGQGPYEQYF	TGTGCCAGTAGTATGTCGGGACAGGGGCCCTACGAGCAGTACTTC
TRBD1	TRBJ2-7	TRBV29-1	-	CSFRQGPYEQYF	TGCAGCTTTAGACAGGGCCCCTACGAGCAGTACTTC
TRBD2	TRBJ2-3	TRBV19	-	CASSPRGVGTDTQYF	TGTGCCAGTAGTCCCCGGGGGGTAGGCACAGATACGCAGTATTTT
TRBD2	TRBJ2-1	TRBV6-1	-	CASRVAGDLYNEQFF	TGTGCCAGCAGGGTAGCGGGAGACCTATACAATGAGCAGTTCTTC
-	TRBJ2-3	TRBV7-2	-	CASSPPRADTQYF	TGTGCCAGCAGCCCCCCGAGAGCAGATACGCAGTATTTT
TRBD1	TRBJ2-7	TRBV6-5	-	CASSYRDSSAYEQYF	TGTGCCAGCAGTTATCGGGACAGTTCCGCCTACGAGCAGTACTTC
-	TRBJ2-7	TRBV7-2	-	CASSVTATSYEQYF	TGTGCCAGCAGCGTGACAGCGACCTCCTACGAGCAGTACTTC
TRBD2	TRBJ2-7	TRBV5-6	-	CATGRGGREQYF	TGTGCCACCGGCCGGGGGGGGCGCGAGCAGTACTTC
TRBD1	TRBJ1-1	TRBV5-6	-	CASSLAGGTGGAFF	TGTGCCAGCAGCTTGGCAGGGGGCACAGGGGGAGCTTTCTTT
-	TRBJ1-6	TRBV7-8	-	CASAASGQNSPLHF	TGTGCCAGCGCGGCGTCAGGGCAGAATTCACCCCTCCACTTT
TRBD2	TRBJ2-1	TRBV9	-	CASSTFSGYSSYNEQFF	TGTGCCAGCAGCACTTTTAGCGGGTATAGCTCCTACAATGAGCAGTTCTTC
-	TRBJ1-2	TRBV6-1	-	CASTRITPADGYTF	TGTGCCAGCACCAGAATAACTCCCGCGGATGGCTACACCTTC
TRBD2	TRBJ2-1	TRBV29-1	-	CSVVSGTRWNEQFF	TGCAGCGTCGTCTCCGGGACTAGATGGAATGAGCAGTTCTTC
TRBD2	TRBJ2-7	TRBV2	few	CASSGLADLSYEQYF	TGTGCCAGCAGTGGCCTAGCGGACCTTTCCTACGAGCAGTACTTC
-	TRBJ1-5	TRBV18	-	CASSPLSNQPQHF	TGTGCCAGCTCACCCCTCAGCAATCAGCCCCAGCATTTT
TRBD1	TRBJ2-6	TRBV19	-	CASSSHRGSPSGANVLTF	TGTGCCAGTAGTAGTCACAGGGGATCCCCATCTGGGGCCAACGTCCTGACTTTC
TRBD1	TRBJ1-5	TRBV19	-	CASSKVPGQNQPQHF	TGTGCCAGTAGTAAGGTTCCGGGACAGAATCAGCCCCAGCATTTT
TRBD1	TRBJ1-2	TRBV7-2	-	CASSFPGTGNGYTF	TGTGCCAGCAGCTTCCCCGGGACAGGGAACGGCTACACCTTC
TRBD1	TRBJ2-2	TRBV19	-	CASRGQGGTGELFF	TGTGCCAGCCGGGGACAGGGTGGTACCGGGGAGCTGTTTTTT
-	TRBJ2-2	TRBV5-5	-	CASSSGTRNTGELFF	TGTGCCAGCAGCTCCGGGACAAGAAACACCGGGGAGCTGTTTTTT
TRBD2	TRBJ2-3	TRBV5-6	-	CASSPGGTNKVYF	TGTGCCAGCAGCCCGGGGGGGACTAATAAGGTGTATTTT
TRBD1	TRBJ2-6	TRBV27	few	CASTTDRVVTGANGLTF	TGTGCCAGCACGACGGACAGGGTAGTGACTGGGGCCAACGGCCTGACTTTC
TRBD1	TRBJ2-3	TRBV11-3	-	CASSSQPGQGPTDTQYF	TGTGCCAGCAGCTCACAACCGGGACAGGGGCCCACAGATACGCAGTATTTT
-	TRBJ2-1	TRBV11-2	-	CASSLGRGARLYNEQFF	TGTGCCAGCAGCTTAGGCCGCGGTGCCCGGCTGTACAATGAGCAGTTCTTC
TRBD2	TRBJ2-3	TRBV5-6	-	CASSLPGTSASTDTQYF	TGTGCCAGCAGCTTACCCGGGACTAGCGCTAGCACAGATACGCAGTATTTT
-	TRBJ2-1	TRBV19	-	CASSLGLGGNEQFF	TGTGCCAGTAGCCTCGGGCTTGGAGGTAATGAGCAGTTCTTC
-	TRBJ1-6	TRBV27	-	CASSQGRGPLHF	TGTGCCAGCAGTCAGGGCAGGGGACCCCTCCACTTT
TRBD2	TRBJ2-1	TRBV15	-	CATSRDPSGRANEQFF	TGTGCCACCAGCAGAGACCCTAGCGGGAGGGCCAATGAGCAGTTCTTC
-	TRBJ1-3	TRBV10-3	-	CAISEAGSGNTIYF	TGTGCCATCAGTGAGGCAGGGTCTGGAAACACCATATATTTT